This entry lists 18 T cell receptor beta chains sequenced from one sample in a study of blood T cell repertoires in COVID-19. The table came from immunoSEQ multiplex PCR; TCRdb's copy has only in-frame clones and leaves some out. The sample holds just over 300,000 clones; 86% are singletons and the top ten take about 4.2%. Sequencing used PBMCs or T cells enriched from blood (not recorded which). Receptor source: a man younger than 40 who had recovered from COVID-19.

This clone has only one observation. The chain recombines TRBV30 with TRBJ1-2, with a possible D match to TRBD1 (6 bases). The CDR3 contains 15 residues. From germline, CDR1 is GTSNPN and CDR2 SVGIG (reference sequence). V lost 4 bases and J 8 bases, leaving 23 bases between the germline ends. Here the CDR3 DNA reads TGTGCCTGGAAATTACAGAAGGGCAGGGGTGAGGGCTACACCTTC. The encoded protein is CAWKLQKGRGEGYTF.

J is TRBJ2-5 and V is TRBV18, with D tentatively TRBD2 (5 bases). V dropped 3 bases and J dropped 7 bases, with 9 bases sitting between them. CDR1 is KGHSH and CDR2 is LQKENI in the germline V gene. This CDR3 region has 12 residues. This CDR3 reads CASSPDRGTQYF. Here the CDR3 DNA reads TGTGCCAGCTCACCTGACCGGGGGACCCAGTACTTC. The whole variable domain, remainder taken from reference TRBV18 and TRBJ2-5, is NAGVMQNPRHLVRRRGQEARLRCSPMKGHSHVYWYRQLPEEGLKFMVYLQKENIIDESGMPKERFSAEFPKEGPSILRIQQVVRGDSAAYFCASSPDRGTQYFGPGTRLLVL.

V gene TRBV19 combines with J gene TRBJ2-6; D uncertain. With 6 bases removed from V and 1 base from J, the gap between germline ends came to 7 bases. The CDR3 has 14 amino acids. The germline CDR1 and CDR2 sequences are LNHDA and SQIVND (reference sequence). Here the CDR3 DNA reads TGTGCCAGTAGAATCGGGTCTGGGGCCAACGTCCTGACTTTC. This encodes CASRIGSGANVLTF.

This chain uses TRBV6-5 with TRBJ2-7; TRBD2 might be the D (6 bases). Germline values: CDR1 MNHEY, CDR2 SVGAGI. The CDR3 covers 13 residues. Trimming took off 7 bases at V and 3 bases at J, with 13 bases between the two ends. This CDR3 reads CASNSGLNYEQYF. The CDR3 region has the DNA TGTGCCAGCAATTCGGGACTTAACTACGAGCAGTACTTC.

This sequence joins TRBV7-9 and TRBJ2-7; 9 bases are shared with TRBD1. The CDR3 spans 16 residues. Germline V gene data show CDR1 as SEHNR and CDR2 as FQNEAQ (reference sequence). V gave up 5 bases and J gave up 6 bases; unmatched junction bases: 14. The CDR3, as DNA: TGTGCCAGCAGCCGAAGCAACAGGGGGCCAGACGGCGAGCAGTACTTC. It translates to CASSRSNRGPDGEQYF.

The chain recombines TRBV11-2 with TRBJ2-7; D perhaps matches TRBD2 (6 bases). Trimming shortened V by 5 bases and J by 7 bases, and 24 bases separated the two germline ends. Germline V gives CDR1 SGHAT, CDR2 FQNNGV. The CDR3 spans 16 residues. The CDR3 DNA reads TGTGCCAGCAGCGAACCTCATTTACCACTAGCCCGGGAGCAGTACTTC. Protein: CASSEPHLPLAREQYF.

The chain has TRBV6-5 and TRBJ1-5; D gene uncertain. The CDR3 has 15 amino acids. CDR1 MNHEY and CDR2 SVGAGI come from the germline V gene. V was shortened by 6 bases and J by 0 bases, with 12 bases between the two germline ends. DNA of the CDR3: TGTGCCAGCAGCTCCGGTGGTTATAGCAATCAGCCCCAGCATTTT. The encoded protein is CASSSGGYSNQPQHF.

The chain joins TRBV5-1 to TRBJ1-5, with unresolved D. This CDR3 has 13 amino acids. V was shortened by 4 bases and J by 0 bases, with 5 bases between the two germline ends. The germline V gene encodes CDR1 SGHRS and CDR2 YFSETQ. CDR3 sequence: CASSEGSNQPQHF. CDR3 DNA: TGCGCCAGCAGCGAGGGTAGCAATCAGCCCCAGCATTTT.

The chain links TRBV29-1 to TRBJ1-1; no clear D. This CDR3 spans 13 amino acids. V dropped 5 bases and J dropped 5 bases, with 15 bases sitting between them. CDR1 and CDR2 from the germline V gene are SQVTM and ANQGSEA. CDR3 bases: TGCAGCGTTTTCGGGAAAACGAGTACTGAAGCTTTCTTT. Translating gives CSVFGKTSTEAFF.

The chain combines TRBV6-2 or TRBV6-3 with TRBJ1-6; TRBD1 aligns across 12 bases. After removal of 2 bases from V and 10 bases from J, the junction contained 15 bases not matched to a gene. Germline CDR1 reads MNHEY; CDR2 reads SVGEGT. This CDR3 is built from 19 residues. This CDR3 is CASSYPYTGTGGRNSPLHF. The CDR3 DNA reads TGTGCCAGCAGTTACCCCTACACCGGGACAGGGGGCAGGAACTCACCCCTCCACTTT.

This chain joins TRBV5-1 and TRBJ1-4; D gene unclear. The CDR3 is 15 residues long. V was shortened by 0 bases and J by 0 bases, with 6 bases between the two germline ends. Germline V gives CDR1 SGHRS, CDR2 YFSETQ. The CDR3 loop reads CASSLGGTTNEKLFF. CDR3 sequence (DNA): TGCGCCAGCAGCTTGGGAGGGACAACTAATGAAAAACTGTTTTTT. Using reference TRBV5-1 and TRBJ1-4 for the parts outside the CDR3, the full variable domain is KAGVTQTPRYLIKTRGQQVTLSCSPISGHRSVSWYQQTPGQGLQFLFEYFSETQRNKGNFPGRFSGRQFSNSRSEMNVSTLELGDSALYLCASSLGGTTNEKLFFGSGTQLSVL.

J is TRBJ2-5 and V is TRBV19, with 8 bases aligning to TRBD1. This CDR3 has 16 residues. With V trimmed by 0 bases and J by 1 base, 4 bases remained unmatched. CDR1 is LNHDA, CDR2 SQIVND, per germline (reference sequence). Written as DNA, the CDR3 is TGTGCCAGTAGTATAGATAACAGGGGGACCCAAGAGACCCAGTACTTC. Its protein is CASSIDNRGTQETQYF.

The chain uses TRBV24-1 and TRBJ2-3; TRBD1 matches 11 bases. This CDR3 comprises 15 residues. With V trimmed by 4 bases and J by 6 bases, 5 bases remained unmatched. Germline-derived CDR1 and CDR2 are KGHDR and SFDVKD. The CDR3 region has the DNA TGTGCCACCAGTGACTCCGGGACAGGGGGGGATACGCAGTATTTT. Translating it yields CATSDSGTGGDTQYF.

The chain links TRBV2 to TRBJ1-5, with D unresolved. Deletions cut 5 bases from V and 5 bases from J, with 13 bases between. In germline, CDR1 is SNHLY, CDR2 FYNNEI. The CDR3 is 14 amino acids. The chain's CDR3 is CASSRVVLYQPQHF. The DNA for the CDR3 is TGTGCCAGCAGTAGAGTAGTATTGTATCAGCCCCAGCATTTT.

The chain couples TRBV7-9 to TRBJ1-5, with 7 positions matching TRBD1. The V segment lost 1 base and the J segment 6 bases; nucleotides outside the gene matches: 3. The length of the CDR3 is 14 residues. Germline CDR1 is SEHNR and CDR2 is FQNEAQ (reference sequence). The CDR3 DNA sequence: TGTGCCAGCAGCTTAGACAGGGGATCTCAGCCCCAGCATTTT. This sequence encodes CASSLDRGSQPQHF. The whole variable domain, remainder taken from reference TRBV7-9 and TRBJ1-5, is DTGVSQNPRHKITKRGQNVTFRCDPISEHNRLYWYRQTLGQGPEFLTYFQNEAQLEKSRLLSDRFSAERPKGSFSTLEIQRTEQGDSAMYLCASSLDRGSQPQHFGDGTRLSIL.

The chain couples TRBV19 to TRBJ1-1; perhaps TRBD1 as D (5 bases). Germline V lookup: CDR1 LNHDA, CDR2 SQIVND (reference sequence). CDR3 length equals 15 residues. V lost 6 bases and J 4 bases, leaving 18 bases between the germline ends. CDR3 region: CASRLEPGGGTEAFF. Here the CDR3 DNA reads TGTGCCAGTAGACTCGAGCCTGGGGGGGGCACTGAAGCTTTCTTT.

V gene TRBV6-6 combines with J gene TRBJ1-1, with 9 positions matching TRBD1. With 5 bases clipped from V and 5 bases from J, the junction kept 6 bases outside the gene matches. The V gene's germline CDR1 is MNHNY and CDR2 SVGAGI (reference sequence). The length of the CDR3 is 14 residues. The CDR3 here is CASSQGQGSTEAFF. In nucleotides, the CDR3 is TGTGCCAGCAGTCAGGGACAGGGAAGTACTGAAGCTTTCTTT.

This clone has more than one count but fewer than ten. The V call is TRBV3-1 (or the pseudogene TRBV3-2), the J call TRBJ2-5, with 9 bases fitting TRBD2. The germline V gene has CDR1 LGHDT and CDR2 YNNKEL (reference sequence). The V segment lost 4 bases and the J segment 4 bases; nucleotides outside the gene matches: 4. The CDR3 consists of 14 residues. The CDR3 DNA follows: TGTGCCAGCAGCCGTAGCGGGGGAGGAGAGACCCAGTACTTC. This encodes CASSRSGGGETQYF.